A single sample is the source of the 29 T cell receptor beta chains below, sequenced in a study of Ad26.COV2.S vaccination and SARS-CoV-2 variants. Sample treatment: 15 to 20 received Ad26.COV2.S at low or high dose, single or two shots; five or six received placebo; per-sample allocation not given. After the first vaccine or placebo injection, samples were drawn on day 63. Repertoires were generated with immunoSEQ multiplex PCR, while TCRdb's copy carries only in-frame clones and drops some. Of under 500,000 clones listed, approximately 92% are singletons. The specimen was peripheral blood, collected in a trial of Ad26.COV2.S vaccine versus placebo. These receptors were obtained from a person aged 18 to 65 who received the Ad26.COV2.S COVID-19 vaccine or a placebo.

The CDR3 is CASSLERNTGELFF. CDR3 in DNA: TGTGCCAGCAGCTTAGAGAGAAACACCGGGGAGCTGTTTTTT. This chain connects TRBV7-2 to TRBJ2-2; D call uncertain. The CDR3 spans 14 residues. The V and J ends lost 1 base and 2 bases respectively, with 5 bases between them. The V gene's germline CDR1 is SGHTA and CDR2 FQGNSA.

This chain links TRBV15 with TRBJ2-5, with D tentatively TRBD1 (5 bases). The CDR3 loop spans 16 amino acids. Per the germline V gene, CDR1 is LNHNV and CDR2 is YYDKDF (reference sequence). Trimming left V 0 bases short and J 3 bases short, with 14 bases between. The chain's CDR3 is CATSRDAGIGKETQYF. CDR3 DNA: TGTGCCACCAGCAGAGATGCAGGGATTGGGAAAGAGACCCAGTACTTC.

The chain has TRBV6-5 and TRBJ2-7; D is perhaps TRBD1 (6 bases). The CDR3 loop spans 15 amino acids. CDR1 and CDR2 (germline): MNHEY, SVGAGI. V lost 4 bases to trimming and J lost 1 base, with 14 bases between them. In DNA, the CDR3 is TGTGCCAGCAGTTCCGCCATGGGGGCTTCCTACGAGCAGTACTTC. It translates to CASSSAMGASYEQYF.

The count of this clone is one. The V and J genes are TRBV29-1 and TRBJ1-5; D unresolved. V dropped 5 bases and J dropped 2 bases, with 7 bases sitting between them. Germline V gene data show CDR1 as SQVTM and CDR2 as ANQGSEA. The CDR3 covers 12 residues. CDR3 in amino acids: CSVTEGNQPQHF. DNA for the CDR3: TGCAGCGTTACGGAAGGCAATCAGCCCCAGCATTTT. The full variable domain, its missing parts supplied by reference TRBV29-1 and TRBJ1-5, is SAVISQKPSRDICQRGTSLTIQCQVDSQVTMMFWYRQQPGQSLTLIATANQGSEATYESGFVIDKFPISRPNLTFSTLTVSNMSPEDSSIYLCSVTEGNQPQHFGDGTRLSIL.

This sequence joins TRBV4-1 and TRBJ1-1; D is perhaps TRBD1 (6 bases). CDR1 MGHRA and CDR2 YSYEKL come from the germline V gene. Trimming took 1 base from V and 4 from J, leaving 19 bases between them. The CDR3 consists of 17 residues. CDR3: CASSQAWEQGPSTEAFF. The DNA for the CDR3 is TGCGCCAGCAGCCAAGCTTGGGAACAGGGCCCCTCCACTGAAGCTTTCTTT.

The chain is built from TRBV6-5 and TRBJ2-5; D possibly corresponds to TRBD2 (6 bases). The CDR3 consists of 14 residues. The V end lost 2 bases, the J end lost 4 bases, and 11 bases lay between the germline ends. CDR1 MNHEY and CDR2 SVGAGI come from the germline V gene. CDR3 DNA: TGTGCCAGCAGTTACGGAGGGCCGCGAGAGACCCAGTACTTC. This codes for CASSYGGPRETQYF.

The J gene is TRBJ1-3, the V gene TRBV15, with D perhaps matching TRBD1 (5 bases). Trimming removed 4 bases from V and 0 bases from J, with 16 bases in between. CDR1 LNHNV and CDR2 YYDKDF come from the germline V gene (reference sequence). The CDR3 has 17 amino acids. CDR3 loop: CATSKPNTGTSGNTIYF. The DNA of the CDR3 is TGTGCCACCAGCAAGCCCAACACCGGGACCTCTGGAAACACCATATATTTT.

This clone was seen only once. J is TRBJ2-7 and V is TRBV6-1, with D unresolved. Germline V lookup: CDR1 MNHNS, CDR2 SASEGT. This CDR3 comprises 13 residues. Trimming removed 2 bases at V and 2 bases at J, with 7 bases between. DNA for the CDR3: TGTGCCAGCAGTGAACAGGCTCCCTACGAGCAGTACTTC. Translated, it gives CASSEQAPYEQYF.

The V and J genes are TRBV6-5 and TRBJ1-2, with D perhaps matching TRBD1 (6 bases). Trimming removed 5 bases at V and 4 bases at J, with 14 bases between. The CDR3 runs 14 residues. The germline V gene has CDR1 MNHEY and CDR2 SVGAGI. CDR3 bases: TGTGCCAGCAGTCAGGGGCCCAAGGGCTATGGCTACACCTTC. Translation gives CASSQGPKGYGYTF.

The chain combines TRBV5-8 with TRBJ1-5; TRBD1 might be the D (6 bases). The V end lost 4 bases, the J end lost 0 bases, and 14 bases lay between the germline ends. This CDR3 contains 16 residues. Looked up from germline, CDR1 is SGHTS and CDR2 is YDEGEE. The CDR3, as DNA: TGTGCCAGCAGCGTATTCAGGGGTTATAGCAATCAGCCCCAGCATTTT. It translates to CASSVFRGYSNQPQHF.

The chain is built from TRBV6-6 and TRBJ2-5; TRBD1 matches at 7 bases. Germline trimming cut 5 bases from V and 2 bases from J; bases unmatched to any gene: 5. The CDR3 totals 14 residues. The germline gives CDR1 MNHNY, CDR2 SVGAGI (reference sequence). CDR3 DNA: TGTGCCAGCAGTCAGGGACAGATACAAGAGACCCAGTACTTC. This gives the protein CASSQGQIQETQYF.

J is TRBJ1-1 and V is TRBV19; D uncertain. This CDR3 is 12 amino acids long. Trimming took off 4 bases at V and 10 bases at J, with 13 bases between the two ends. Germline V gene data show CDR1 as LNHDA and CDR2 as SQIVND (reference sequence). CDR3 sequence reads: CASSNMGVAAFF. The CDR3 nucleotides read TGTGCCAGTAGTAATATGGGAGTGGCAGCTTTCTTT.

CDR3 loop: CASSYSTNEKLFF. CDR3 nucleotides: TGTGCCAGCAGTTACTCAACTAATGAAAAACTGTTTTTT. This chain links TRBV6-5 with TRBJ1-4; the D is unclear. Between the trimmed V and J ends, which lost 0 bases and 1 base, there was a span of 0 bases. Germline V gene data show CDR1 as MNHEY and CDR2 as SVGAGI. The CDR3 is made up of 13 amino acids.

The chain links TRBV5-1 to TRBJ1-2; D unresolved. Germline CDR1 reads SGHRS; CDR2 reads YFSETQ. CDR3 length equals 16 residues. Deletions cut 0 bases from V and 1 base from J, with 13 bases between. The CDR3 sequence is CASSLVSTTINYGYTF. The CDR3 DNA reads TGCGCCAGCAGCTTGGTTTCAACGACCATTAACTATGGCTACACCTTC.

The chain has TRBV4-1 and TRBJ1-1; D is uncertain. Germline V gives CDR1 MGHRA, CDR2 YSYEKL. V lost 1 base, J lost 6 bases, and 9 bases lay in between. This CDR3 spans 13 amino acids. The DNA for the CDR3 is TGCGCCAGCAGCCAAGTGGGGTCGGCTGAAGCTTTCTTT. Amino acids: CASSQVGSAEAFF.

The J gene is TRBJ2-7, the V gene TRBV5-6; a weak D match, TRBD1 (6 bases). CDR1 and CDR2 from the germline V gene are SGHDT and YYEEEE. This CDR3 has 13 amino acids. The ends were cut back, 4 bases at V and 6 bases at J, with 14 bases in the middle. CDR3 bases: TGTGCCAGCAGCGGAAACGGGACACTCGAGCAGTACTTC. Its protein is CASSGNGTLEQYF.

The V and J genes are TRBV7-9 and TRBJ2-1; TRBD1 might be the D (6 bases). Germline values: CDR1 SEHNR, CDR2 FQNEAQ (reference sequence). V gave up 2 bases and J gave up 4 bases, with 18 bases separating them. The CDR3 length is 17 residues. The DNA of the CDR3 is TGTGCCAGCAGCTTACTCACAACAGGGTACTGGTACAATGAGCAGTTCTTC. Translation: CASSLLTTGYWYNEQFF.

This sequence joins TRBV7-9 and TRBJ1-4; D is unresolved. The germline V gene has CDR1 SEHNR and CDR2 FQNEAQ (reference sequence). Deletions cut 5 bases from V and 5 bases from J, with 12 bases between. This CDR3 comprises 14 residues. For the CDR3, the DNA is TGTGCCAGCAGCGTAGGAAGGGTGAATGAAAAACTGTTTTTT. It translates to CASSVGRVNEKLFF.

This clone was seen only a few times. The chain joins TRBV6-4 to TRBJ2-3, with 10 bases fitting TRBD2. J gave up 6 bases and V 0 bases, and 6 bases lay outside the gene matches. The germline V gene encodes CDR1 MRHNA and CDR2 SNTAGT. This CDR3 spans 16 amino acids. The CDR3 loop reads CASSDSSGGAVDTQYF. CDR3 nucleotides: TGTGCCAGCAGTGACTCGAGCGGGGGGGCTGTGGATACGCAGTATTTT.

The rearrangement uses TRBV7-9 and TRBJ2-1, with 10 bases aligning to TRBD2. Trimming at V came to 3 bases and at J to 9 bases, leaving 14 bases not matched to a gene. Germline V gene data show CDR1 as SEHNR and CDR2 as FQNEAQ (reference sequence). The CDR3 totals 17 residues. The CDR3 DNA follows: TGTGCCAGCAGCTTTCCTTACGCTAGCGGGGGTTCGGGTGAGCAGTTCTTC. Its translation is CASSFPYASGGSGEQFF.

CDR3 protein: CASKGAGNTIYF. As DNA, the CDR3 is TGTGCCAGCAAGGGGGCTGGAAACACCATATATTTT. The chain employs TRBV2 and TRBJ1-3; TRBD1 is a possible D gene (6 bases). The V and J ends lost 7 bases and 2 bases respectively, with 6 bases between them. Germline assignment: CDR1 SNHLY and CDR2 FYNNEI. CDR3 length equals 12 residues. Full variable domain (missing parts from reference TRBV2 and TRBJ1-3): EPEVTQTPSHQVTQMGQEVILRCVPISNHLYFYWYRQILGQKVEFLVSFYNNEISEKSEIFDDQFSVERPDGSNFTLKIRSTKLEDSAMYFCASKGAGNTIYFGEGSWLTVV.

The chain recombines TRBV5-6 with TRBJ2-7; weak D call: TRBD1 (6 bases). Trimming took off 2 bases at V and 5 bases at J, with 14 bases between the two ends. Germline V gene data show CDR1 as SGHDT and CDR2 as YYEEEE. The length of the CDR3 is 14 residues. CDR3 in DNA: TGTGCCAGCAGCTTCATGGCCAGGGGCAACGAGCAGTACTTC. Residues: CASSFMARGNEQYF.

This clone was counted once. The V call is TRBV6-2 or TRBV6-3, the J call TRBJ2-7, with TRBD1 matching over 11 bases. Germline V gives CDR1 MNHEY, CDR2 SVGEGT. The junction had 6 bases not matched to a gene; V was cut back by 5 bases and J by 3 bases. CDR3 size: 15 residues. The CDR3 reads CASSTSGTGGYEQYF. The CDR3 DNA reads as TGTGCCAGCAGTACATCCGGGACAGGGGGCTACGAGCAGTACTTC.

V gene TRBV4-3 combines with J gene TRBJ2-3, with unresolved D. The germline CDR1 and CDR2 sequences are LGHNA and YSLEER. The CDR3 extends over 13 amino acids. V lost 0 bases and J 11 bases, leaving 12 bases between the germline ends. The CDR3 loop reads CASSQELGKWQYF. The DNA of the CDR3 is TGCGCCAGCAGCCAAGAATTGGGGAAATGGCAGTATTTT.

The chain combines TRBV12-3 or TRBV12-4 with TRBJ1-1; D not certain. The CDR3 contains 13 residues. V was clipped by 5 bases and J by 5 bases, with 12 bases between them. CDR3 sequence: CASSAPRGTEAFF. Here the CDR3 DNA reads TGTGCCAGCAGTGCCCCCCGAGGGACTGAAGCTTTCTTT.

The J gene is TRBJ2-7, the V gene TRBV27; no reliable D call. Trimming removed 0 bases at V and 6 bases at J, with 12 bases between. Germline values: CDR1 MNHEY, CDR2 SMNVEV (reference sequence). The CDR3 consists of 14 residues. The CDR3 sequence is CASSLSYSSREQYF. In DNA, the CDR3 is TGTGCCAGCAGTTTATCGTATTCGTCCCGCGAGCAGTACTTC.

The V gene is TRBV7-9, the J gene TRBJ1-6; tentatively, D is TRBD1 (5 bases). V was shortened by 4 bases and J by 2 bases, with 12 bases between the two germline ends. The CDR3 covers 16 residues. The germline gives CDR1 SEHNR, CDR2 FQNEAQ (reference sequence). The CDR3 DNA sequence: TGTGCCAGCAGCTCGGGGGTTGTGGCCTATAATTCACCCCTCCACTTT. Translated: CASSSGVVAYNSPLHF.

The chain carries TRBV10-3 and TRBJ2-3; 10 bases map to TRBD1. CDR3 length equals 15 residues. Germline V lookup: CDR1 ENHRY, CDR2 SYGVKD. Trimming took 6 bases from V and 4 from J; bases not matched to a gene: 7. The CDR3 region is CAISPGQGRADTQYF. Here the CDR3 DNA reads TGTGCCATCAGCCCGGGACAGGGGAGGGCAGATACGCAGTATTTT.

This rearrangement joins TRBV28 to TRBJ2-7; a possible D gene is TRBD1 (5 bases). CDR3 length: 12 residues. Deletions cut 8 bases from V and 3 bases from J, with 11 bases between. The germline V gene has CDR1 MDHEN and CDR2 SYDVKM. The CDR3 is CASSAGHYEQYF. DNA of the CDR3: TGTGCCAGCTCGGCAGGGCACTACGAGCAGTACTTC.